The 21 T cell receptor beta chains in this list originate from one sample, sequenced in a study of cytomegalovirus exposure and HLA in healthy donors (dated by TCRdb to about 2017). Receptors were amplified or captured by the immunoSEQ multiplex PCR assay. For the multiplex PCR, a mixture combining 60 forward primers for TCR Vbeta segments and 13 reverse primers for TCR Jbeta segments was used. TCRdb stores this immuneACCESS table with in-frame sequences only. Part of the clones is absent; in the studies checked, under half of the shortfall reflects unresolved V genes, and no reason is known for the rest. The sample table shows 150,000 to 200,000 clones, and about 85% are seen once. The ten largest clones represent around 1% of the sample. The sample taken for sequencing was PBMCs. These receptors all stem from a boy aged 2 to 9 in good health and CMV-seronegative.

This sequence joins TRBV2 and TRBJ2-2, with TRBD2 matching 12 bases. The CDR3 runs 16 residues. V dropped 5 bases and J dropped 8; count of bases not matched to a gene: 9. The germline CDR1 and CDR2 sequences are SNHLY and FYNNEI. The CDR3 spells CASSFRLAGAGGELFF. DNA for the CDR3: TGTGCCAGCAGTTTCCGACTAGCGGGAGCGGGTGGGGAGCTGTTTTTT.

The rearrangement links TRBV7-9 to TRBJ2-7; D gene unclear. This CDR3 has 12 residues. Germline CDR1 SEHNR, CDR2 FQNEAQ (reference sequence). Trimming shortened V by 3 bases and J by 0 bases, and 3 bases separated the two germline ends. For the CDR3, the DNA is TGTGCCAGCAGCTTGAGCTCCTACGAGCAGTACTTC. This codes for CASSLSSYEQYF. Variable domain in full (rest from reference TRBV7-9 and TRBJ2-7): DTGVSQNPRHKITKRGQNVTFRCDPISEHNRLYWYRQTLGQGPEFLTYFQNEAQLEKSRLLSDRFSAERPKGSFSTLEIQRTEQGDSAMYLCASSLSSYEQYFGPGTRLTVT.

The V and J genes are TRBV7-3 and TRBJ2-3, with 9 bases fitting TRBD2. V was pared by 0 bases and J by 4 bases, with 14 bases of the junction left unmatched. This CDR3 spans 19 amino acids. The V gene's germline CDR1 is SGHTA and CDR2 FQGTGA. The CDR3 is CASSLTGVPSGRPADTQYF. The CDR3 DNA follows: TGTGCCAGCAGCTTAACGGGGGTGCCGAGCGGGAGGCCCGCAGATACGCAGTATTTT.

V is TRBV7-9 and J is TRBJ1-1; TRBD1 aligns across 8 bases. The ends lost 7 bases at V and 6 bases at J; junction bases unmatched: 7. Germline V gene data show CDR1 as SEHNR and CDR2 as FQNEAQ (reference sequence). This CDR3 has 13 residues. The CDR3: CASTQGVNAEAFF. CDR3 nucleotides: TGTGCCAGCACACAGGGGGTTAACGCTGAAGCTTTCTTT. Drawing the rest from reference TRBV7-9 and TRBJ1-1, the complete variable domain is DTGVSQNPRHKITKRGQNVTFRCDPISEHNRLYWYRQTLGQGPEFLTYFQNEAQLEKSRLLSDRFSAERPKGSFSTLEIQRTEQGDSAMYLCASTQGVNAEAFFGQGTRLTVV.

The chain recombines TRBV4-1 with TRBJ2-1; possibly TRBD2 for D (7 bases). The CDR3 length is 14 residues. Germline V lookup: CDR1 MGHRA, CDR2 YSYEKL. V was shortened by 8 bases and J by 6 bases, with 17 bases between the two germline ends. This chain's CDR3 is CASWGGSVVNEQFF. The CDR3 bases are TGCGCCAGCTGGGGGGGCAGCGTTGTCAATGAGCAGTTCTTC.

Turning to this clone: An end of the junction differs from the germline gene, which may be a read error. The rearrangement joins TRBV6-1 to TRBJ1-6; D remains ambiguous. The CDR3 sequence is 11 residues long. Germline loops: CDR1 MNHNS, CDR2 SASEGT. The CDR3: CASREWEGGSF. The CDR3 DNA sequence: TGTGCCAGCAGGGAGTGGGAGGGAGGGTCGTTT.

The genes are TRBV29-1 and TRBJ1-1; D call uncertain. V shed 4 bases and J shed 2 bases, with 5 bases lying between them. The CDR3 spans 11 residues. Germline-derived CDR1 and CDR2 are SQVTM and ANQGSEA. The DNA of the CDR3 is TGCAGCGTTGGGCACAACACTGAAGCTTTCTTT. This codes for CSVGHNTEAFF.

The chain links TRBV27 to TRBJ2-7; 11 bases map to TRBD2. CDR1 and CDR2 (germline): MNHEY, SMNVEV (reference sequence). The ends lost 5 bases at V and 10 bases at J; junction bases unmatched: 7. The CDR3 is 13 residues long. Here the CDR3 reads CASSLAGGAVQYF. Here the CDR3 DNA reads TGTGCCAGCAGTCTAGCGGGGGGAGCCGTTCAGTACTTC.

The chain uses TRBV19 and TRBJ2-3; 9 positions match TRBD2. The V segment lost 8 bases and the J segment 2 bases; nucleotides outside the gene matches: 2. The CDR3 runs to 13 residues. Germline CDR1 LNHDA, CDR2 SQIVND (reference sequence). Written as DNA, the CDR3 is TGTGCCAGTGTAGCGGGGGACACAGATACGCAGTATTTT. It translates to CASVAGDTDTQYF.

V gene TRBV16 combines with J gene TRBJ1-1, with 10 bases that match TRBD1. This CDR3 comprises 15 residues. CDR1 KGHSY and CDR2 FQNENV come from the germline V gene. With V trimmed by 2 bases and J by 11 bases, 11 bases remained unmatched. The CDR3 coding sequence is TGTGCCAGCAGCCAAGTCACCGGATGGGACAGGGGTGCTTTCTTT. Amino acids: CASSQVTGWDRGAFF.

The count of this clone is one. V is TRBV5-3 and J is TRBJ1-5; D ambiguous. TRBV5-3 is recorded as an ORF, its role being uncertain. The CDR3 covers 15 residues. Trimming shortened V by 3 bases and J by 2 bases, and 12 bases separated the two germline ends. The CDR3 nucleotides are TGTGCCAGAAGCTCGTCGGGGTCGGGCAATCAGCCCCAGCATTTT. Translating gives CARSSSGSGNQPQHF.

The chain joins TRBV6-4 to TRBJ2-2; a possible D gene is TRBD2 (6 bases). The CDR3 runs 16 residues. Trimming stripped 3 bases from V and 6 bases from J, with 17 bases between. Germline CDR1 reads MRHNA; CDR2 reads SNTAGT. This CDR3 is CASSEGEGASAGELFF. CDR3 DNA: TGTGCCAGCAGTGAAGGCGAAGGGGCTAGCGCCGGGGAGCTGTTTTTT.

This chain uses TRBV28 with TRBJ2-3; 7 nucleotides align to TRBD1. Germline V gives CDR1 MDHEN, CDR2 SYDVKM. The CDR3 runs 15 residues. Unmatched junction bases numbered 4, after V lost 3 bases and J lost 1 base. CDR3 sequence reads: CASSFDRVGTDTQYF. For the CDR3, the DNA is TGTGCCAGCAGTTTCGACAGGGTTGGCACAGATACGCAGTATTTT.

The V gene is TRBV6-1, the J gene TRBJ1-5, with 7 bases that match TRBD1. The CDR3 has 17 residues. Germline CDR1 and CDR2: MNHNS and SASEGT. With V trimmed by 3 bases and J by 7 bases, 15 bases remained unmatched. The CDR3 loop is CASSDRAKGARGQPQHF. The CDR3 DNA reads as TGTGCCAGCAGTGACAGGGCCAAGGGGGCGCGAGGGCAGCCCCAGCATTTT.

This chain connects TRBV20-1 to TRBJ1-1, with D possibly TRBD1 on 6 matching bases. The CDR3 covers 11 residues. Deletions cut 6 bases from V and 11 bases from J, with 16 bases between. CDR1 is DFQATT and CDR2 is SNEGSKA in the germline V gene (reference sequence). The CDR3 here is CSAQRGEGAFF. DNA for the CDR3: TGCAGTGCCCAAAGGGGGGAGGGGGCTTTCTTT.

This clone was seen a single time. The chain employs TRBV27 and TRBJ1-1; 7 positions match TRBD1. The ends lost 5 bases at V and 3 bases at J; junction bases unmatched: 6. Germline CDR1 is MNHEY and CDR2 is SMNVEV (reference sequence). This CDR3 comprises 14 residues. The CDR3 DNA follows: TGTGCCAGCAGTCTCCGACAGGGTTACACTGAAGCTTTCTTT. Its protein is CASSLRQGYTEAFF.

In DNA, the CDR3 is TGTGCCAGCAGCTTAGGAGGGACAGGAGACTATGGCTACACCTTC. Its protein is CASSLGGTGDYGYTF. V is TRBV7-9 and J is TRBJ1-2; TRBD1 matches 8 bases. The V gene end was trimmed by 1 base and the J gene end by 3 bases; junction bases not matched to a gene: 4. The length of the CDR3 is 15 residues. The germline V gene encodes CDR1 SEHNR and CDR2 FQNEAQ (reference sequence).

This sequence joins TRBV6-1 and TRBJ1-1; D is unclear. In germline, CDR1 is MNHNS, CDR2 SASEGT. V was trimmed by 3 bases and J by 8 bases, leaving 16 bases between them. The CDR3 covers 14 residues. The CDR3 nucleotides read TGTGCCAGCAGTGATCCGTTGGACGGAGGCGAAGCTTTCTTT. It codes for CASSDPLDGGEAFF.

The chain uses TRBV9 and TRBJ2-3; TRBD2 matches at 9 bases. After removal of 1 base from V and 6 bases from J, the junction contained 12 bases not matched to a gene. The CDR3 contains 17 residues. Germline assignment: CDR1 SGDLS and CDR2 YYNGEE. The CDR3 sequence: CASSVSGRREGWDTQYF. Here the CDR3 DNA reads TGTGCCAGCAGCGTATCAGGTCGGCGGGAGGGATGGGATACGCAGTATTTT.

The V and J genes are TRBV19 and TRBJ1-5; TRBD1 matches 8 bases. The CDR3 runs to 15 residues. The V and J ends lost 4 bases and 6 bases, in that order; junction bases with no gene match: 8. Germline V gene sequence: CDR1 LNHDA, CDR2 SQIVND (reference sequence). CDR3 in DNA: TGTGCCAGTAGTACCCAAGGACAGGGAGTTCAGCCCCAGCATTTT. Its protein is CASSTQGQGVQPQHF.

The rearrangement uses TRBV5-1 and TRBJ1-1; D not resolved. V was pared by 0 bases and J by 3 bases, with 12 bases between. Germline assignment: CDR1 SGHRS and CDR2 YFSETQ. The CDR3 is 15 amino acids. CDR3 coding DNA: TGCGCCAGCAGCTTGGAACCGGGTCGCGACACTGAAGCTTTCTTT. Translation gives CASSLEPGRDTEAFF. Combining the CDR3 with reference TRBV5-1 and TRBJ1-1 gives the whole variable domain KAGVTQTPRYLIKTRGQQVTLSCSPISGHRSVSWYQQTPGQGLQFLFEYFSETQRNKGNFPGRFSGRQFSNSRSEMNVSTLELGDSALYLCASSLEPGRDTEAFFGQGTRLTVV.